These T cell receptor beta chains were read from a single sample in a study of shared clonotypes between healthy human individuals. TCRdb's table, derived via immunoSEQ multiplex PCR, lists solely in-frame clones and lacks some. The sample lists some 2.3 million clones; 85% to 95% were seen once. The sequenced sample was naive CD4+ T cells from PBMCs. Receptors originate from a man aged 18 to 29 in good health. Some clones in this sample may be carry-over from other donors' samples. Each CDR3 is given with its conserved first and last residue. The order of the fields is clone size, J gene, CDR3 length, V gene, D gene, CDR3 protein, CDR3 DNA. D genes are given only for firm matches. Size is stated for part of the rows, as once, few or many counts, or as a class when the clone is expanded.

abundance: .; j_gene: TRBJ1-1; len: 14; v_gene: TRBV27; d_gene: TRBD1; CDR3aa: CASRSGTGNTEAFF; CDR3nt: TGTGCCAGCAGGTCCGGGACAGGGAACACTGAAGCTTTCTTT
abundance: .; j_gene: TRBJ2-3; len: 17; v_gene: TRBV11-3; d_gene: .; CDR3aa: CASSDGIGAPSTDTQYF; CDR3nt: TGTGCCAGCAGCGACGGAATTGGCGCCCCTAGCACAGATACGCAGTATTTT
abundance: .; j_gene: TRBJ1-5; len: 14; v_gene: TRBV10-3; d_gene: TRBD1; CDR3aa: CAISMDRAHQPQHF; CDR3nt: TGTGCCATCAGCATGGACAGGGCTCATCAGCCCCAGCATTTT
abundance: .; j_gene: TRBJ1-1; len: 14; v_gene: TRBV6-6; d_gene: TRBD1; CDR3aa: CASTTTGGITEAFF; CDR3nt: TGTGCCAGCACCACGACAGGGGGTATCACTGAAGCTTTCTTT
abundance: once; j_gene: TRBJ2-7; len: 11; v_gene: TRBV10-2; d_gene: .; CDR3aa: CASMGWGEQYF; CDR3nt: TGCGCCAGCATGGGGTGGGGCGAGCAGTACTTC
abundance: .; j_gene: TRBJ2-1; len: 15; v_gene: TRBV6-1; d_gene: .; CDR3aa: CAGATGLAIYNEQFF; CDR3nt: TGTGCCGGGGCGACGGGACTGGCGATCTACAATGAGCAGTTCTTC
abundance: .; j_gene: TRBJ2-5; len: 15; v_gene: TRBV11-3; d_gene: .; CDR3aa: CASSQDSERRETQYF; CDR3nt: TGTGCCAGCAGCCAAGATTCGGAAAGAAGGGAGACCCAGTACTTC
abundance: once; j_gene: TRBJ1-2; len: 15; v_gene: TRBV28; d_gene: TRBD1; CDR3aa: CASSTRTGGSYGYTF; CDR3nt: TGTGCCAGCAGTACACGGACAGGGGGCAGCTATGGCTACACCTTC
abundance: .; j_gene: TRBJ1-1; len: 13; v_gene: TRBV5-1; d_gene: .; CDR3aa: CASSLIGNTEAFF; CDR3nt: TGCGCCAGCAGCTTGATAGGGAATACTGAAGCTTTCTTT
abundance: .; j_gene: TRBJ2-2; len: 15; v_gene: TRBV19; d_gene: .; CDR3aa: CASSILRSNTGELFF; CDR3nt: TGTGCCAGTAGTATCTTACGGTCGAACACCGGGGAGCTGTTTTTT
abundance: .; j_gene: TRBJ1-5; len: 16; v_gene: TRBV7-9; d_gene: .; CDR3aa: CASSLGRDLGNQPQHF; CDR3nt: TGTGCCAGCAGCTTGGGGAGGGACTTAGGTAATCAGCCCCAGCATTTT
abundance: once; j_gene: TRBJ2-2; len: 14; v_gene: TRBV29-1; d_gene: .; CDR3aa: CSVVEDRNTGELFF; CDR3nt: TGCAGCGTTGTGGAGGATCGAAACACCGGGGAGCTGTTTTTT
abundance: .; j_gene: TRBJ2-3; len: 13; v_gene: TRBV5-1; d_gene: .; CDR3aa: CASSFGSADTQYF; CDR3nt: TGCGCCAGCAGCTTTGGGTCGGCAGATACGCAGTATTTT
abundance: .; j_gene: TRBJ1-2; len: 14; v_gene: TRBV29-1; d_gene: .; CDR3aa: CSVARGEGNYGYTF; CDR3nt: TGCAGCGTTGCACGCGGGGAAGGTAACTATGGCTACACCTTC
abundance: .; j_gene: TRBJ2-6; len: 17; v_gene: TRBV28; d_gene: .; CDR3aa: CASISGEIRSGANVLTF; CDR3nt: TGTGCCAGCATTAGTGGGGAGATCCGCTCTGGGGCCAACGTCCTGACTTTC
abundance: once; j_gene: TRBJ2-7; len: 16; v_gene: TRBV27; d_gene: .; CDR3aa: CASSPSRTARYGEQYF; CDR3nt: TGTGCCAGCAGTCCGTCAAGGACAGCTAGATACGGCGAGCAGTACTTC
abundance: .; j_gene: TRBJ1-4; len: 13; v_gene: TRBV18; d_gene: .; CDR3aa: CASSPEVREKLFF; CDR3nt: TGTGCCAGCTCACCAGAGGTTCGGGAAAAACTGTTTTTT
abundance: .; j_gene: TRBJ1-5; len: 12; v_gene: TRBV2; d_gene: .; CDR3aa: CASSDLRQPQHF; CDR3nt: TGTGCCAGCAGTGACCTAAGACAGCCCCAGCATTTT
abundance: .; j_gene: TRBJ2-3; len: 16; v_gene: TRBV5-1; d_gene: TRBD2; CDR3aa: CASSLGLAGGQDTQYF; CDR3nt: TGCGCCAGCAGCCTGGGACTAGCGGGAGGGCAAGATACGCAGTATTTT
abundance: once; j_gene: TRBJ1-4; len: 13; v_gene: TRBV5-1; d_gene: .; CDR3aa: CASSLSPGEKLFF; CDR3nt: TGCGCCAGCAGCTTGTCCCCTGGCGAAAAACTGTTTTTT
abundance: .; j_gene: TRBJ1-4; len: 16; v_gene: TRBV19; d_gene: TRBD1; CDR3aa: CASSIVRGSGGEKLFF; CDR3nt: TGTGCCAGTAGTATAGTCAGGGGGTCGGGAGGTGAAAAACTGTTTTTT
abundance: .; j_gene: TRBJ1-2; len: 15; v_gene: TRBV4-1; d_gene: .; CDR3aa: CASSQEPGPTYGYTF; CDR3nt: TGCGCCAGCAGCCAAGAACCGGGACCTACTTATGGCTACACCTTC
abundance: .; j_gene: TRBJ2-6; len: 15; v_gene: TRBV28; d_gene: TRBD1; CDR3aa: CASSPSTTGDHVLTF; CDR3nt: TGTGCCAGCAGTCCCTCTACGACAGGGGATCACGTCCTGACTTTC
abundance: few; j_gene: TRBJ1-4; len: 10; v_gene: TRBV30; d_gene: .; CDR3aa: CAWSNEKLFF; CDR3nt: TGTGCCTGGAGCAATGAAAAACTGTTTTTT
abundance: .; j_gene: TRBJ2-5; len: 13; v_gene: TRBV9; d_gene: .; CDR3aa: CASSTRLQETQYF; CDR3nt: TGTGCCAGCAGCACCCGACTACAAGAGACCCAGTACTTC
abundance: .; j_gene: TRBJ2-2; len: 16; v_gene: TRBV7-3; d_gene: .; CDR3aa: CASSLGLTVNTGELFF; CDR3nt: TGTGCCAGCAGCTTGGGACTCACCGTGAACACCGGGGAGCTGTTTTTT
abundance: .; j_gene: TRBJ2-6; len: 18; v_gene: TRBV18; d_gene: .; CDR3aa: CASSPLQISGPGANVLTF; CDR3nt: TGTGCCAGCTCACCGCTACAGATCAGCGGTCCCGGGGCCAACGTCCTGACTTTC
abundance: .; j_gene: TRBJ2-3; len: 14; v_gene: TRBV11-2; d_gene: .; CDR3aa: CASSLGQEADTQYF; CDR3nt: TGTGCCAGCAGCTTAGGTCAAGAAGCAGATACGCAGTATTTT
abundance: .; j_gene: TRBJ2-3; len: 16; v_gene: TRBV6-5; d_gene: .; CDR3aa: CASSYLGPRRTDTQYF; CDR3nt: TGTGCCAGCAGTTACTTAGGGCCCCGACGCACAGATACGCAGTATTTT
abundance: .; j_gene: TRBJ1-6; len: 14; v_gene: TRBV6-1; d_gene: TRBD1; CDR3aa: CASSVGGAGSPLHF; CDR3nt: TGTGCCAGCAGTGTAGGGGGCGCGGGGTCACCCCTCCACTTT
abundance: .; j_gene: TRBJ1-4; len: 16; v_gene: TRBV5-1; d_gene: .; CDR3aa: CASSLGAGAINEKLFF; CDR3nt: TGCGCCAGCAGCTTGGGGGCAGGAGCTATAAATGAAAAACTGTTTTTT
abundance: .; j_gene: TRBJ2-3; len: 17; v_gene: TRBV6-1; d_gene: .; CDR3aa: CASSVGRGQIPTDTQYF; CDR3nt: TGTGCCAGCAGTGTCGGTAGGGGCCAAATCCCCACAGATACGCAGTATTTT